This TCR beta chain comes out of a study of regulatory T cells in long-lasting Graves disease. Study context: A definition of persistent Graves' disease required over 5 years of antithyroid drugs plus positive TSH receptor antibodies. Notes on the study in general: Between persistent patients, a few thousand public clonotypes were shared, exceeding the approximately 870 shared between new patients.

In building TCR beta libraries, iRepertoire HTBI primers were used together with Arm-PCR of CDR3 regions. Using its own MiXCR run on the multiplex PCR reads, TCRdb lists one record per CDR3 protein. The sample includes about 420,000 distinct CDR3 sequences, about a quarter seen only once; the top ten take roughly 28%. Germline CDR1 MNHEY, CDR2 SVGEGT. The CDR3 has 13 residues. Stated time point: persistent/refractory GD, antithyroid drugs over 5 years with positive TRAb. Isolated PBMC RNA provided the starting material for the TCR library. Comment on this clonotype: Its target is unknown. A much larger clone sits a single nucleotide away, making a read error possible.

The starting material was peripheral blood mononuclear cells (PBMCs), obtained when the disease was refractory, from a patient treated with antithyroid drugs. The receptor was derived from a female donor with Graves disease. The rearrangement uses TRBV6-2 or TRBV6-3 and TRBJ1-1, with D unclear. This CDR3 reads CAGSYVSNTEAFF. The CDR3 region has the DNA TGTGCCGGCAGTTACGTGAGTAACACTGAAGCTTTCTTT.